This entry describes one T cell receptor beta chain. It was considered stable Graves' hyperthyroidism when ophthalmopathy did not progress within 18 months. Exclusion of a patient resulted from uncontrolled infection, other autoimmune disease, pregnancy or lactation. The entry originates in a study of T cells in Graves' hyperthyroidism and ophthalmopathy. The germline gives CDR1 SGDLS, CDR2 YYNGEE. This CDR3 region has 11 residues. Trimming stripped 0 bases from V and 13 bases from J, with 7 bases between. TCR beta CDR3 region amplification was performed from RNA transcripts. Carried out on the TCR CDR3, a first-round RT-PCR used the HTBI primer set. Using its own MiXCR run on the multiplex PCR reads, TCRdb lists one record per CDR3 protein. The repertoire holds 700,000 to 950,000 distinct CDR3 sequences, approximately 40% seen once, with around 30% in the top ten.

V is TRBV9 and J is TRBJ1-4; unclear D gene. The TCR sequence derives from a middle-aged woman with Graves' hyperthyroidism. Specimen: blood. CDR3: CASSVGGGLFF. The CDR3 DNA sequence: TGTGCCAGCAGCGTAGGTGGTGGACTGTTTTTT.